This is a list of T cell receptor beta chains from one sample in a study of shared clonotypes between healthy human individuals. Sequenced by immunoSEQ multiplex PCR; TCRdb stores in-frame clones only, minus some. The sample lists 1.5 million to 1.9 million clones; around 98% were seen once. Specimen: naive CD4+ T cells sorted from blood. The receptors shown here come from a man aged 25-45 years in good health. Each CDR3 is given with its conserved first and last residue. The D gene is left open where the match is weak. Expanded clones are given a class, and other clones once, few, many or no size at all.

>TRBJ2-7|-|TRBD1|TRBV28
CASSDRDRGGYEQYF
TGTGCCAGCAGTGACCGGGACAGGGGTGGATACGAGCAGTACTTC
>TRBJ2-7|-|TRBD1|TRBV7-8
CASSPRRDRSYEQYF
TGTGCCAGCAGTCCACGCCGGGACAGGTCCTACGAGCAGTACTTC
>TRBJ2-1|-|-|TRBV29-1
CSVVGGFHNEQFF
TGCAGCGTTGTGGGGGGTTTCCACAATGAGCAGTTCTTC
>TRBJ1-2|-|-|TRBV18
CASSQDWNYGYTF
TGTGCCAGCTCTCAGGACTGGAACTATGGCTACACCTTC
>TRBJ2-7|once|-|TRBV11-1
CASSLAAHSYEQYF
TGTGCCAGCAGCTTAGCGGCACATTCCTACGAGCAGTACTTC
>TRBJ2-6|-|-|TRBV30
CAWSARGSANVLTF
TGTGCCTGGAGTGCCAGAGGATCCGCCAACGTCCTGACTTTC
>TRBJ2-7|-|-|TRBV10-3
CAISRDTSEQYF
TGTGCCATCAGCCGGGACACGAGCGAGCAGTACTTC
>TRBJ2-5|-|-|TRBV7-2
CASSFSVQETQYF
TGTGCCAGCAGCTTCTCGGTACAAGAGACCCAGTACTTC
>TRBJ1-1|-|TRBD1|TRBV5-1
CASSLGQVNTEAFF
TGCGCCAGCAGCTTAGGACAGGTGAACACTGAAGCTTTCTTT
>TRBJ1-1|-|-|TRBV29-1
CSVEGSRGHGTEAFF
TGCAGCGTTGAAGGATCGCGGGGGCATGGCACTGAAGCTTTCTTT
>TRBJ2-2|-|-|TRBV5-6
CASSLLGGELFF
TGTGCCAGCAGCTTGTTGGGCGGGGAGCTGTTTTTT
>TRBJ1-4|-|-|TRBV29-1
CSVCRRATNEKLFF
TGCAGCGTTTGTCGGAGGGCAACTAATGAAAAACTGTTTTTT
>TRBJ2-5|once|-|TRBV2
CASSDVAWQETQYF
TGTGCCAGCAGTGATGTAGCGTGGCAAGAGACCCAGTACTTC
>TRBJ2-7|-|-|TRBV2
CASKRDTLYEQYF
TGTGCCAGCAAGCGAGACACGTTATACGAGCAGTACTTC
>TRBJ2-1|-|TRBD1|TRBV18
CASSPPRTGGSYNEQFF
TGTGCCAGCTCACCACCCCGGACAGGGGGCTCCTACAATGAGCAGTTCTTC
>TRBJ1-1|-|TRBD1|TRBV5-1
CASSLAPQGAGDTEAFF
TGCGCCAGCAGCTTGGCTCCCCAGGGGGCCGGTGACACTGAAGCTTTCTTT
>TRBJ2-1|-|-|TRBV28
CASSSLGARSYNEQFF
TGTGCCAGCAGTTCTCTAGGGGCCAGATCCTACAATGAGCAGTTCTTC
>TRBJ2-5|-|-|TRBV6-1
CASSELGKQETQYF
TGTGCCAGCAGTGAACTGGGAAAACAAGAGACCCAGTACTTC
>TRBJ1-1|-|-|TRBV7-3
CASSPRTVTICTEAFF
TGTGCCAGCAGCCCACGGACGGTGACTATTTGCACTGAAGCTTTCTTT
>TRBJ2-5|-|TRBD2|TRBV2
CASSDLAGETQYF
TGTGCCAGCAGTGATCTAGCGGGAGAGACCCAGTACTTC
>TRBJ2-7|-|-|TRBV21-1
CASMVPSGSYEQYF
TGTGCCAGCATGGTTCCTAGCGGCTCCTACGAGCAGTACTTC
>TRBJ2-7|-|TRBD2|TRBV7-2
CASSPRGLAGVSGYEQYF
TGTGCCAGCAGCCCCCGCGGGCTAGCGGGAGTTTCGGGCTACGAGCAGTACTTC
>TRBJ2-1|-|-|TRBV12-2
CASRPCPGGRGSDEQFF
TGTGCAAGTCGCCCTTGCCCTGGGGGGCGGGGGAGCGATGAGCAGTTCTTC
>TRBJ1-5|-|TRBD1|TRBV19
CASSLRGQVGDQPQHF
TGTGCCAGTAGCCTTCGAGGACAGGTCGGGGATCAGCCCCAGCATTTT
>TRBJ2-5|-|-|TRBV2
CASGSWTVQETQYF
TGTGCCAGCGGTTCATGGACAGTCCAAGAGACCCAGTACTTC
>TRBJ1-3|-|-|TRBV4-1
CASSQDTRNTIYF
TGCGCCAGCAGCCAAGATACCAGAAACACCATATATTTT